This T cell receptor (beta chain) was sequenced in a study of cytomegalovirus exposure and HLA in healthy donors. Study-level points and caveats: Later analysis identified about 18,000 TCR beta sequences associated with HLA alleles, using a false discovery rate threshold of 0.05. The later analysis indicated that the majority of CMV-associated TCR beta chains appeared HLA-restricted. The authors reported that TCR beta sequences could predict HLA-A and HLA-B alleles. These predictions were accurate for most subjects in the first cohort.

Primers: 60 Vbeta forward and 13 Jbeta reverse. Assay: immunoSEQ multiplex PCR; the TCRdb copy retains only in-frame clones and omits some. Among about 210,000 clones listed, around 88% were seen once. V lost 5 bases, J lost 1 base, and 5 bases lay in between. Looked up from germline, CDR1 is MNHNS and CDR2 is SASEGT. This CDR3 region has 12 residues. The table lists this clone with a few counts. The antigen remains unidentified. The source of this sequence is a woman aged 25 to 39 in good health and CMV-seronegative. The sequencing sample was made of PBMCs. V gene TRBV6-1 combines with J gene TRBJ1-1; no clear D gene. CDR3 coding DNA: TGTGCCAGCAGTCCAGAGAACACTGAAGCTTTCTTT. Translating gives CASSPENTEAFF.